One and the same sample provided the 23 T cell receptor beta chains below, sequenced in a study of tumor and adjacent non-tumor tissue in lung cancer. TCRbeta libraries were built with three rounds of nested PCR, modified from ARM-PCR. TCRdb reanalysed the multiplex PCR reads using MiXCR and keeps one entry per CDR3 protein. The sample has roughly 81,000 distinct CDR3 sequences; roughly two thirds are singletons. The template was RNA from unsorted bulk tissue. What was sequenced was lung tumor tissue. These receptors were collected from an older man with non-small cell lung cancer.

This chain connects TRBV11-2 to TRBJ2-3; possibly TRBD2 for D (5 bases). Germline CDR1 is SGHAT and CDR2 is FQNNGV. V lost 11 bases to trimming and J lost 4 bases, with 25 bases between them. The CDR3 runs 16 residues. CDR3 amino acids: CAGNSVTTTWSDTQYF. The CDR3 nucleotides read TGTGCCGGTAACTCCGTGACTACCACTTGGTCAGATACGCAGTATTTT. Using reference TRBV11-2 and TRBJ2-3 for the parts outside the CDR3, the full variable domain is EAGVAQSPRYKIIEKRQSVAFWCNPISGHATLYWYQQILGQGPKLLIQFQNNGVVDDSQLPKDRFSAERLKGVDSTLKIQPAKLEDSAVYLCAGNSVTTTWSDTQYFGPGTRLTVL.

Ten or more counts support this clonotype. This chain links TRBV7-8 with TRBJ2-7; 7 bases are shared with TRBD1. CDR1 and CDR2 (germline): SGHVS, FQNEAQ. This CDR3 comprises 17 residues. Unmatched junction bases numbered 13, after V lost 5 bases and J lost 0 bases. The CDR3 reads CASSPPRGQNISYEQYF. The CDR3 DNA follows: TGTGCCAGCAGCCCCCCCCGGGGACAGAACATCTCCTACGAGCAGTACTTC.

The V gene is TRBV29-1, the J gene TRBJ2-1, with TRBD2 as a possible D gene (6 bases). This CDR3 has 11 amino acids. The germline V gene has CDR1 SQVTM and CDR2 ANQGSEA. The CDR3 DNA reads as TGCAGTCCCGATTGGGGCGGGAAGCGGTTCTTC. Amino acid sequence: CSPDWGGKRFF.

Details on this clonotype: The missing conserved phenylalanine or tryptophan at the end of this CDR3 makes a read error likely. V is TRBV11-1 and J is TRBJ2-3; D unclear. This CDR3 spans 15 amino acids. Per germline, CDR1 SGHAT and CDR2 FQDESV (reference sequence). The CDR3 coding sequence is TGTACCAGCAGCTTACTGGGTAGGGGCACAGATACGCAGTATCTT. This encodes CTSSLLGRGTDTQYL.

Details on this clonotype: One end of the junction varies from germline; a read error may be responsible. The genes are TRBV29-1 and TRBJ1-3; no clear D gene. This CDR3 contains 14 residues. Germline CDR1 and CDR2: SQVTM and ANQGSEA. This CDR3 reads CSAFVGVSGNTIYF. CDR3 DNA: TGTAGCGCTTTCGTTGGGGTGTCTGGAAACACCATATATTTT.

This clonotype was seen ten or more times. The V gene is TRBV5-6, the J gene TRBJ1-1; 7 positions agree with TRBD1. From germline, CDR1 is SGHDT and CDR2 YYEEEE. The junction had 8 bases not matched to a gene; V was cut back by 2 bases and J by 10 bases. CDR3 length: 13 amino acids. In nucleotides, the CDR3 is TGTGCCAGCAGCTTTACAGGGGCCCGGCGAGCTTTCTTT. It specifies CASSFTGARRAFF.

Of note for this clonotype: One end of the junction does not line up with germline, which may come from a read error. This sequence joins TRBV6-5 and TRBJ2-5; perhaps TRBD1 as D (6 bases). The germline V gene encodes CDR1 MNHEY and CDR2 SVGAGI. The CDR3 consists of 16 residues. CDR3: CASNPEGWGPQETQYF. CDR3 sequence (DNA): TGTGCTAGCAACCCTGAGGGGTGGGGGCCACAAGAGACCCAGTACTTC.

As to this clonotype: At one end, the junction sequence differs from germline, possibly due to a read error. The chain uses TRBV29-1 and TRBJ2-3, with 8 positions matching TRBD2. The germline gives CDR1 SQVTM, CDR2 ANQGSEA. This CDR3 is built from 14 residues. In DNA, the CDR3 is TGCAACGTTTTTGGGACTAGTTTTTTAGATACGCAGTATTTT. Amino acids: CNVFGTSFLDTQYF.

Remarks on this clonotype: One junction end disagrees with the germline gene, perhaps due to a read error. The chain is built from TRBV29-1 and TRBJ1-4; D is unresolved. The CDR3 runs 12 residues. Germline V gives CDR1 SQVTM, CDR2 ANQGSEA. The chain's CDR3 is CSVLRSNEKPFF. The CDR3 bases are TGCAGTGTTTTACGATCCAATGAAAAACCGTTTTTT.

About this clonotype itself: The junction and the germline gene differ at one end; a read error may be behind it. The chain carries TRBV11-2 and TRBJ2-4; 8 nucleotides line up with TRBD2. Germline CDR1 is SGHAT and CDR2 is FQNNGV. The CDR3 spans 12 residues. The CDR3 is CASRYMDGGECF. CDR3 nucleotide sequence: TGTGCCAGCAGATATATGGACGGGGGGGAATGCTTC.

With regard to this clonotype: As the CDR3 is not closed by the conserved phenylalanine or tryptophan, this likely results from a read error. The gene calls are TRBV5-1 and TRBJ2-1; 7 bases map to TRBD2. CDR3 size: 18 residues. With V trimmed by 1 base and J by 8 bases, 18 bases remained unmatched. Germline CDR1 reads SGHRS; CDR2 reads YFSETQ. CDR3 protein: CASSLPGTGRYLRDEQFL. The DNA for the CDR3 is TGCGCCAGCAGCTTGCCCGGGACCGGGAGGTATCTTAGGGATGAGCAGTTCCTC.

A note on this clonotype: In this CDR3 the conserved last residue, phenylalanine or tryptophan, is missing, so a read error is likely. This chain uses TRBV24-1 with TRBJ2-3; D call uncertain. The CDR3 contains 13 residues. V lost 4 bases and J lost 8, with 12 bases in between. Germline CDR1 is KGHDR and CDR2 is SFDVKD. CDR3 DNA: TGTGCCACCAGTGAGACGCCGGCAGGTACGCAGTATCTT. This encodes CATSETPAGTQYL.

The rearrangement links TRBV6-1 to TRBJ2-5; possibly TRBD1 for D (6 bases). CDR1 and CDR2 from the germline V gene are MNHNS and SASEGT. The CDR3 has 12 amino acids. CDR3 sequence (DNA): TGTCCCTGCAGTTTGACAGGACCCCCGGGGTACTTC. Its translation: CPCSLTGPPGYF.

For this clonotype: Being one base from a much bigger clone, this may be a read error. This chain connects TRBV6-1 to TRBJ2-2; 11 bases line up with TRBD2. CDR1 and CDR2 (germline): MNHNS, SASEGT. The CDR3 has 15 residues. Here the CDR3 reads CASSASGGNSGELFF. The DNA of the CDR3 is TGTGCCAGCAGTGCTAGCGGGGGGAACTCCGGGGAGCTGTTTTTT.

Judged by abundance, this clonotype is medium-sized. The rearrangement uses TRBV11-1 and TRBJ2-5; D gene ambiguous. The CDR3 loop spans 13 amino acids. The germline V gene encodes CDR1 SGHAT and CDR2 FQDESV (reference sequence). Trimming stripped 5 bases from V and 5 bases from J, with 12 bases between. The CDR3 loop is CASSPDGIETQYF. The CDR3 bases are TGTGCCAGCAGCCCGGACGGAATCGAGACCCAGTACTTC.

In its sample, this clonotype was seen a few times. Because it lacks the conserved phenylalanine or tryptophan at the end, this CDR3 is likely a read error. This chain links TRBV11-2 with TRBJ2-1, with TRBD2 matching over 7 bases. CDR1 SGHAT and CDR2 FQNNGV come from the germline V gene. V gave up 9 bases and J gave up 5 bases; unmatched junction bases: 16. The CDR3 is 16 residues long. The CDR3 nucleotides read TGTGCCAGTAGGCGGGCGTTCGCGGGGGAAAACAATGAGCAGTTCTTA. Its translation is CASRRAFAGENNEQFL.

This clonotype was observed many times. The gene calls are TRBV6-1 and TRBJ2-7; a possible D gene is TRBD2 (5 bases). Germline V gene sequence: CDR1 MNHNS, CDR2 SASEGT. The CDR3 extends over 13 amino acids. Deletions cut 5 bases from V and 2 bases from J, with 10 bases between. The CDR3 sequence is CASSRGDAYEQYF. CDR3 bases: TGTGCCAGCAGTCGGGGAGACGCCTACGAGCAGTACTTC.

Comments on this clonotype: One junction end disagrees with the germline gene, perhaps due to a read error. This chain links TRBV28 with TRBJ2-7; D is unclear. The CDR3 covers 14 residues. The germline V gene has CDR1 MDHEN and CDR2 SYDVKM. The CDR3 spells CTSTLEPSSYEQYF. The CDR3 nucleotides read TGTACCAGCACCCTAGAACCTAGCTCCTACGAGCAGTACTTC.

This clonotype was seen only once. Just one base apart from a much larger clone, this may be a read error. The CDR3 is CSARTWGTNEKLFF. CDR3 bases: TGCAGTGCTAGAACATGGGGAACTAATGAAAAACTGTTTTTT. The rearrangement uses TRBV20-1 and TRBJ1-4; D gene uncertain. Germline lookup yields CDR1 DFQATT and CDR2 SNEGSKA (reference sequence). V was shortened by 2 bases and J by 1 base, with 8 bases between the two germline ends. The CDR3 is 14 amino acids.

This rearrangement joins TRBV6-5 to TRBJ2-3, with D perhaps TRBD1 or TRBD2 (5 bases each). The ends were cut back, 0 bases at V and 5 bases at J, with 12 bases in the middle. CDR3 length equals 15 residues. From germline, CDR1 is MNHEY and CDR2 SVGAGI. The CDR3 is CASSYSMTAVDTQYF. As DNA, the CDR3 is TGTGCCAGCAGTTACTCGATGACAGCGGTAGATACGCAGTATTTT.

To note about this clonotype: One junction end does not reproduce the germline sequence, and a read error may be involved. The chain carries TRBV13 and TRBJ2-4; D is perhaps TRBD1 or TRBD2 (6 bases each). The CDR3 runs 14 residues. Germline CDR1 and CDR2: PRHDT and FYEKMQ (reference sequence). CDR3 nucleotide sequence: TGTGCCAACAGCCAAGAGAGGGGGGCGAACATTCAGTACTTC. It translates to CANSQERGANIQYF.

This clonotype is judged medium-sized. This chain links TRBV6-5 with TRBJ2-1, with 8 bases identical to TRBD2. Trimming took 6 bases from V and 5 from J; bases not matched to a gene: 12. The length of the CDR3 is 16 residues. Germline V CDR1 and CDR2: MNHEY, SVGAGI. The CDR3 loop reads CASSPRGAGVNNEQFF. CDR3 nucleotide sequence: TGTGCCAGCAGCCCCCGGGGAGCGGGGGTGAACAATGAGCAGTTCTTC.

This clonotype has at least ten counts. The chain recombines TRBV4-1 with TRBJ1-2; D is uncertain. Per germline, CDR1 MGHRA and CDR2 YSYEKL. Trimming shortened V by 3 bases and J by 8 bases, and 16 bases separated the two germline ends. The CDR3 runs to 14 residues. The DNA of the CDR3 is TGCGCCAGCAGCCACCCCTTGGGAAATGGGGGCTACACCTTC. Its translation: CASSHPLGNGGYTF.